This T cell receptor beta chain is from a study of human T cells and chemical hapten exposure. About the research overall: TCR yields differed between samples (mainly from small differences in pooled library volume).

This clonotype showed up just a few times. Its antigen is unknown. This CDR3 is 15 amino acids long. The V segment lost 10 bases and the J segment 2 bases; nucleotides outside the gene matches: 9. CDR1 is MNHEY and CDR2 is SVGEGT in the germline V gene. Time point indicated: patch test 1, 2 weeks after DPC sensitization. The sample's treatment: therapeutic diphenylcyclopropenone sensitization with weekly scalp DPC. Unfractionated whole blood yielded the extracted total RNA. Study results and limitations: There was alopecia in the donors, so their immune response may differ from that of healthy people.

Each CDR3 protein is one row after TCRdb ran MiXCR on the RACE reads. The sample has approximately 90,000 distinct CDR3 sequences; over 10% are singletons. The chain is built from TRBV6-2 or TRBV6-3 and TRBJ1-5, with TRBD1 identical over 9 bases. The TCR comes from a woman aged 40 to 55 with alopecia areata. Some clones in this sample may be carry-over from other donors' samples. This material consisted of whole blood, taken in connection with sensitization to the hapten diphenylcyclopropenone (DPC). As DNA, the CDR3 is TGTGCCACTGGACAGGGGAGCTCTGGCAATCAGCCCCAGCATTTT. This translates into CATGQGSSGNQPQHF.